The 29 T cell receptor beta chains in this list originate from one sample, sequenced in a study of blood T cell repertoires in COVID-19. Produced via immunoSEQ multiplex PCR; TCRdb's table is partial and in-frame only. The data show 190,000 or so clones, 86% seen once. Source material: PBMCs or T cells enriched from blood (not recorded which). The receptors here all came from a woman aged 25 to 39 who had been exposed to COVID-19.

The gene calls are TRBV6-5 and TRBJ2-5, with 8 bases aligning to TRBD2. This CDR3 contains 14 residues. Per germline, CDR1 MNHEY and CDR2 SVGAGI. The trim removed 6 bases at V and 5 bases at J, leaving 8 bases unmatched. The CDR3 loop reads CASSLSGEGETQYF. As DNA, the CDR3 is TGTGCCAGCAGCCTTAGCGGGGAAGGGGAGACCCAGTACTTC.

The V gene is TRBV5-6, the J gene TRBJ2-1; 11 nucleotides agree with TRBD2. Germline V CDR1 and CDR2: SGHDT, YYEEEE. The CDR3 covers 15 residues. With V trimmed by 0 bases and J by 7 bases, 3 bases remained unmatched. CDR3 bases: TGTGCCAGCAGCTTGGAGGTAGCGGGGGGGAATGAGCAGTTCTTC. Translated: CASSLEVAGGNEQFF.

CDR3 DNA: TGTGCCAGCAGTTACTCGGAGGATCAGCCCCAGCATTTT. The encoded protein is CASSYSEDQPQHF. The chain links TRBV6-5 to TRBJ1-5; D unclear. The ends were cut back, 0 bases at V and 5 bases at J, with 5 bases in the middle. The CDR3 contains 13 residues. Germline V gene data show CDR1 as MNHEY and CDR2 as SVGAGI.

The chain employs TRBV30 and TRBJ1-1; D is ambiguous. CDR3 length: 14 amino acids. In germline, CDR1 is GTSNPN, CDR2 SVGIG (reference sequence). Trimming pared 2 bases from V and 4 bases from J, leaving 14 bases between. The CDR3 region is CAWSSGVHGTEAFF. The CDR3 nucleotides read TGTGCCTGGAGTTCCGGGGTCCATGGCACTGAAGCTTTCTTT. The full variable domain, its missing parts supplied by reference TRBV30 and TRBJ1-1, is SQTIHQWPATLVQPVGSPLSLECTVEGTSNPNLYWYRQAAGRGLQLLFYSVGIGQISSEVPQNLSASRPQDRQFILSSKKLLLSDSGFYLCAWSSGVHGTEAFFGQGTRLTVV.

The chain carries TRBV5-1 and TRBJ2-7; D ambiguous. This CDR3 spans 11 amino acids. Germline V gene sequence: CDR1 SGHRS, CDR2 YFSETQ. Trimming removed 4 bases from V and 3 bases from J, with 5 bases in between. The DNA of the CDR3 is TGCGCCAGCAGCGCACACTACGAGCAGTACTTC. This translates into CASSAHYEQYF.

V gene TRBV12-5 combines with J gene TRBJ1-5, with 8 bases matching TRBD1. Unmatched junction bases numbered 13, after V lost 1 base and J lost 11 bases. Germline V gives CDR1 LGHNT, CDR2 FRNRAP. The CDR3 extends over 16 amino acids. The CDR3 DNA sequence: TGTGCTAGTGGTTTGGGGACAGGGTGGGGGACAGCGGCCCAGCATTTT. It yields the protein CASGLGTGWGTAAQHF.

This CDR3 is CASSRPGTSGGLSSYNEQFF. Here the CDR3 DNA reads TGTGCCAGCAGCCGCCCCGGGACTAGCGGGGGGTTGAGCTCCTACAATGAGCAGTTCTTC. The gene calls are TRBV2 and TRBJ2-1, with 15 nucleotides matching TRBD2. Trimming removed 6 bases from V and 0 bases from J; junction bases left unmatched: 12. Per the germline V gene, CDR1 is SNHLY and CDR2 is FYNNEI. The CDR3 consists of 20 residues.

The genes are TRBV7-9 and TRBJ1-1; TRBD1 might be the D (5 bases). V shed 5 bases and J shed 8 bases, with 12 bases lying between them. Germline CDR1 reads SEHNR; CDR2 reads FQNEAQ (reference sequence). The CDR3 length is 12 residues. The CDR3 here is CASSPGVPEAFF. CDR3 bases: TGTGCCAGCAGCCCGGGGGTCCCAGAAGCTTTCTTT.

This chain uses TRBV24-1 with TRBJ1-2; D is perhaps TRBD1 (6 bases). Germline CDR1 and CDR2: KGHDR and SFDVKD. This CDR3 contains 14 residues. The V end lost 7 bases, the J end lost 4 bases, and 15 bases lay between the germline ends. Here the CDR3 reads CATSAGGRGYGYTF. CDR3 sequence (DNA): TGTGCCACCAGCGCGGGGGGGCGCGGCTATGGCTACACCTTC.

The chain recombines TRBV28 with TRBJ1-3; D unclear. With 4 bases removed from V and 4 bases from J, the gap between germline ends came to 8 bases. This CDR3 has 13 amino acids. The germline gives CDR1 MDHEN, CDR2 SYDVKM. Written as DNA, the CDR3 is TGTGCCAGCAGTTCGAGCTTAGGAAACACCATATATTTT. It codes for CASSSSLGNTIYF.

This chain links TRBV7-9 with TRBJ1-1, with D possibly matching TRBD1 (6 bases). This CDR3 contains 15 residues. Trimming pared 5 bases from V and 4 bases from J, leaving 17 bases between. Germline CDR1 reads SEHNR; CDR2 reads FQNEAQ (reference sequence). Here the CDR3 DNA reads TGTGCCAGCAGCGCAGGGGCCGCCAGAACCACTGAAGCTTTCTTT. Its translation: CASSAGAARTTEAFF. Together with reference TRBV7-9 and TRBJ1-1, the CDR3 gives the full variable domain: DTGVSQNPRHKITKRGQNVTFRCDPISEHNRLYWYRQTLGQGPEFLTYFQNEAQLEKSRLLSDRFSAERPKGSFSTLEIQRTEQGDSAMYLCASSAGAARTTEAFFGQGTRLTVV.

The chain recombines TRBV18 with TRBJ1-4; D call uncertain. V was clipped by 3 bases and J by 8 bases, with 10 bases between them. CDR1 and CDR2 from the germline V gene are KGHSH and LQKENI. The CDR3 extends over 13 amino acids. CDR3 DNA: TGTGCCAGCTCACCTGTCGGGGAGGAAAAACTGTTTTTT. Its translation is CASSPVGEEKLFF.

This chain connects TRBV5-6 to TRBJ2-7; TRBD1 matches at 9 bases. The CDR3 is 14 residues long. Germline V gene lookup returns CDR1 SGHDT and CDR2 YYEEEE. Unmatched junction bases numbered 4, after V lost 4 bases and J lost 2 bases. This CDR3 is CASSNGQGPYEQYF. The CDR3 DNA reads TGTGCCAGCAGCAATGGACAGGGGCCCTACGAGCAGTACTTC.

The rearrangement uses TRBV5-5 and TRBJ2-1, with 10 bases aligning to TRBD1. Germline V gene lookup returns CDR1 SGHKS and CDR2 YYEKEE (reference sequence). The CDR3 has 17 amino acids. J was trimmed by 10 bases and V by 4 bases; bases with no gene match: 17. DNA for the CDR3: TGTGCCAGCAGCCCCTATCCGGGACAGGGGCCTCACGGGGAGCAGTTCTTC. It codes for CASSPYPGQGPHGEQFF. Full variable domain (missing parts from reference TRBV5-5 and TRBJ2-1): DAGVTQSPTHLIKTRGQQVTLRCSPISGHKSVSWYQQVLGQGPQFIFQYYEKEERGRGNFPDRFSARQFPNYSSELNVNALLLGDSALYLCASSPYPGQGPHGEQFFGPGTRLTVL.

V is TRBV5-4 and J is TRBJ1-1; weak D call: TRBD1 (5 bases). Looked up from germline, CDR1 is SGHNT and CDR2 is YYREEE (reference sequence). The CDR3 runs 13 residues. The ends were cut back, 2 bases at V and 5 bases at J, with 10 bases in the middle. CDR3 protein: CASSFNGGTEAFF. In nucleotides, the CDR3 is TGTGCCAGCAGCTTCAATGGGGGGACTGAAGCTTTCTTT.

The CDR3 region is CASSADGGGEQYF. The CDR3 coding sequence is TGCGCCAGCAGCGCGGATGGAGGAGGCGAGCAGTACTTC. The chain couples TRBV5-1 to TRBJ2-7; weak D call: TRBD2 (5 bases). Trimming stripped 4 bases from V and 6 bases from J, with 14 bases between. The CDR3 runs to 13 residues. Germline V CDR1 and CDR2: SGHRS, YFSETQ.

The chain uses TRBV19 and TRBJ2-7; D is possibly TRBD2 (7 bases). Trimming stripped 5 bases from V and 6 bases from J, with 17 bases between. CDR3 length equals 14 residues. Germline assignment: CDR1 LNHDA and CDR2 SQIVND (reference sequence). CDR3 sequence (DNA): TGTGCCAGTAGTTTTGGGGGGGCGAGGGGCGAGCAGTACTTC. This encodes CASSFGGARGEQYF.

The gene calls are TRBV7-8 and TRBJ2-1; 14 nucleotides line up with TRBD2. Germline V gene sequence: CDR1 SGHVS, CDR2 FQNEAQ. The CDR3 contains 18 residues. Unmatched junction bases numbered 7, after V lost 6 bases and J lost 0 bases. The CDR3 sequence is CASSPGLAGGSSYNEQFF. In DNA form, the CDR3 reads TGTGCCAGCAGTCCCGGACTAGCGGGGGGTAGCTCCTACAATGAGCAGTTCTTC.

The chain is built from TRBV9 and TRBJ2-2; D ambiguous. Germline CDR1 reads SGDLS; CDR2 reads YYNGEE. The CDR3 is 12 amino acids. V was pared by 2 bases and J by 4 bases, with 3 bases between. In DNA form, the CDR3 reads TGTGCCAGCAGCGTCATCACCGGGGAGCTGTTTTTT. It translates to CASSVITGELFF.

The chain uses TRBV3-1 (or the pseudogene TRBV3-2) and TRBJ1-2; D not certain. The CDR3 runs to 14 residues. V was pared by 3 bases and J by 4 bases, with 12 bases between. Germline V gene sequence: CDR1 LGHDT, CDR2 YNNKEL (reference sequence). The chain's CDR3 is CASSHGLLAYGYTF. The CDR3 DNA follows: TGTGCCAGCAGCCACGGACTCCTGGCCTATGGCTACACCTTC.

The rearrangement joins TRBV3-1 (or the pseudogene TRBV3-2) to TRBJ1-1; 9 nucleotides match TRBD1. The CDR3 length is 14 residues. The ends lost 3 bases at V and 8 bases at J; junction bases unmatched: 7. CDR1 and CDR2 (germline): LGHDT, YNNKEL (reference sequence). The CDR3 loop is CASSHPGTGLEAFF. As DNA, the CDR3 is TGTGCCAGCAGCCACCCCGGGACAGGGCTCGAAGCTTTCTTT.

This chain joins TRBV10-3 and TRBJ1-2; perhaps TRBD1 as D (6 bases). The CDR3 length is 14 residues. Germline values: CDR1 ENHRY, CDR2 SYGVKD. Deletions cut 7 bases from V and 3 bases from J, with 15 bases between. CDR3 protein: CAITPDSDHYGYTF. As DNA, the CDR3 is TGTGCCATCACTCCGGACAGCGACCACTATGGCTACACCTTC.

CDR3 coding DNA: TGTGCCAGCAGCCAAGGACAGCTTGGTGGCTACACCTTC. The encoded protein is CASSQGQLGGYTF. The chain combines TRBV3-1 (or the pseudogene TRBV3-2) with TRBJ1-2; D might be TRBD1 (5 bases). The length of the CDR3 is 13 residues. The germline V and J ends were trimmed by 1 base and 7 bases, with 10 bases remaining between them. The V gene's germline CDR1 is LGHDT and CDR2 YNNKEL (reference sequence).

The chain couples TRBV7-9 to TRBJ1-1; TRBD1 matches at 10 bases. Unmatched junction bases numbered 5, after V lost 5 bases and J lost 5 bases. This CDR3 has 14 residues. CDR1 and CDR2 from the germline V gene are SEHNR and FQNEAQ (reference sequence). The CDR3 DNA follows: TGTGCCAGCAGCCTGGGGACAGGGGAAACTGAAGCTTTCTTT. It codes for CASSLGTGETEAFF.

The rearrangement links TRBV30 to TRBJ1-1; D remains unclear. CDR3 length: 11 residues. Germline lookup yields CDR1 GTSNPN and CDR2 SVGIG (reference sequence). V lost 0 bases and J lost 8, with 7 bases in between. In DNA form, the CDR3 reads TGTGCCTGGAGTGTAGCGGAAGAAGCTTTCTTT. Translation gives CAWSVAEEAFF.

V and J are TRBV27 and TRBJ1-2; D is ambiguous. V lost 5 bases, J lost 5 bases, and 21 bases lay in between. This CDR3 comprises 16 residues. CDR1 and CDR2 from the germline V gene are MNHEY and SMNVEV (reference sequence). CDR3 residues: CASSQSGWPPGYGYTF. The DNA of the CDR3 is TGTGCCAGCAGTCAGAGCGGATGGCCCCCCGGATATGGCTACACCTTC.

The chain couples TRBV10-3 to TRBJ1-2; D is undetermined. Germline CDR1 ENHRY, CDR2 SYGVKD. With 2 bases removed from V and 7 bases from J, the gap between germline ends came to 14 bases. This CDR3 has 14 amino acids. This CDR3 is CAISERAGGVGYTF. The CDR3 DNA sequence: TGTGCCATCAGTGAGAGGGCAGGAGGAGTTGGCTACACCTTC.

The J gene is TRBJ1-2, the V gene TRBV2, with 7 bases matching TRBD1. The CDR3 loop spans 13 amino acids. V lost 2 bases, J lost 4 bases, and 1 base stayed unmatched. Per germline, CDR1 SNHLY and CDR2 FYNNEI. The CDR3 sequence is CASSERDSYGYTF. The CDR3 bases are TGTGCCAGCAGTGAACGGGACAGCTATGGCTACACCTTC.

This clone was detected a few times. The chain couples TRBV4-1 to TRBJ1-4; 7 nucleotides line up with TRBD1. Trimming took 0 bases from V and 10 from J; bases not matched to a gene: 2. CDR3 length: 13 amino acids. Germline V gene sequence: CDR1 MGHRA, CDR2 YSYEKL. CDR3 nucleotide sequence: TGCGCCAGCAGCCAAGACACAGGGGCAAAACTGTTTTTT. This gives the protein CASSQDTGAKLFF.